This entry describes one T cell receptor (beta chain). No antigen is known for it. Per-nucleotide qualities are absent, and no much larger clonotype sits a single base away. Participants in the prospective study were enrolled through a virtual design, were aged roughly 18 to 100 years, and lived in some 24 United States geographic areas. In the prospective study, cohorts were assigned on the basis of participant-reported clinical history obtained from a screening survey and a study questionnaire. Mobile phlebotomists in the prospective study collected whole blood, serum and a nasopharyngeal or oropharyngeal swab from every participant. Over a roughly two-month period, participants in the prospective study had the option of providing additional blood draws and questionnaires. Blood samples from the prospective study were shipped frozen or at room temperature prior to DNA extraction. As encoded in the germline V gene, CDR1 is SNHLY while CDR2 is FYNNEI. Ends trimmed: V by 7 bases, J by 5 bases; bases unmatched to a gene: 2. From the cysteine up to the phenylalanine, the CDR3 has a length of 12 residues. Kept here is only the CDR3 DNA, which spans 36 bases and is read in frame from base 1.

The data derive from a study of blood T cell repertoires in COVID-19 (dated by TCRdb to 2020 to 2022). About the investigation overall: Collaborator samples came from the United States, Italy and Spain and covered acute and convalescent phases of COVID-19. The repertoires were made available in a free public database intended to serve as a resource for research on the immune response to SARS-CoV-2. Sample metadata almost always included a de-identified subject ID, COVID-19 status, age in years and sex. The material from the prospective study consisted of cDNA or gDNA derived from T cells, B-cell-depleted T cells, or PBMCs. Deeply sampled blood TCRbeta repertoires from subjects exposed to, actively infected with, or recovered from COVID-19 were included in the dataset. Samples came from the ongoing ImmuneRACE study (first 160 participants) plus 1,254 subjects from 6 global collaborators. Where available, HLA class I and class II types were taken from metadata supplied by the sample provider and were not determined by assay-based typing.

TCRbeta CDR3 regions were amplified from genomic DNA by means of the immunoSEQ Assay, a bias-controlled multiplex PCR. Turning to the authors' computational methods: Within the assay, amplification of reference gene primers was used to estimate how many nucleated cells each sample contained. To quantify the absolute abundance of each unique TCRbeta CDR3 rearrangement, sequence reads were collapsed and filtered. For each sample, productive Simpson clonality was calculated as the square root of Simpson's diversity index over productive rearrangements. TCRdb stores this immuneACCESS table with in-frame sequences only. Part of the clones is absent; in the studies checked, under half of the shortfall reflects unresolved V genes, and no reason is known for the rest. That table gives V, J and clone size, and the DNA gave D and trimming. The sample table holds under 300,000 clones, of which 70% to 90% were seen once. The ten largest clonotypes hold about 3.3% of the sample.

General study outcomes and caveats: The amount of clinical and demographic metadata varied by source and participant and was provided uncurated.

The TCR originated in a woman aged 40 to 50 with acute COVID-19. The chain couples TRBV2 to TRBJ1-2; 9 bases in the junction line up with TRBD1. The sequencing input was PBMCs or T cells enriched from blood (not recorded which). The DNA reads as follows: TGTGCCAGCAATGGACAGGGGTATGGCTACACCTTC. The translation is CASNGQGYGYTF.